This T cell receptor beta chain was identified during a study of shared clonotypes between healthy human individuals. Study outcomes and limitations: Naive subsets generally had larger estimated richness than memory subsets.

With regard to this clone: The antigen remains unidentified.

HIV-negative, healthy adults without recent acute infections or vaccinations were the donors. Profiled with immunoSEQ multiplex PCR; TCRdb holds only in-frame clones, not every one. Among around 700,000 clones listed, about 78% were seen once. The junction had 3 bases not matched to a gene; V was cut back by 5 bases and J by 2 bases. Germline V gives CDR1 LNHDA, CDR2 SQIVND (reference sequence). The CDR3 is 14 amino acids. This receptor was taken from a woman aged 25 to 45 in good health. The rearrangement uses TRBV19 and TRBJ2-7; 10 positions match TRBD1. The sequenced sample consisted of memory CD4+ T cells sorted from blood. As to subset: CD45RA-negative fraction. CDR3 bases: TGTGCCAGTAGTGCCGGGACAGGGGCCTACGAGCAGTACTTC. Amino acids: CASSAGTGAYEQYF.